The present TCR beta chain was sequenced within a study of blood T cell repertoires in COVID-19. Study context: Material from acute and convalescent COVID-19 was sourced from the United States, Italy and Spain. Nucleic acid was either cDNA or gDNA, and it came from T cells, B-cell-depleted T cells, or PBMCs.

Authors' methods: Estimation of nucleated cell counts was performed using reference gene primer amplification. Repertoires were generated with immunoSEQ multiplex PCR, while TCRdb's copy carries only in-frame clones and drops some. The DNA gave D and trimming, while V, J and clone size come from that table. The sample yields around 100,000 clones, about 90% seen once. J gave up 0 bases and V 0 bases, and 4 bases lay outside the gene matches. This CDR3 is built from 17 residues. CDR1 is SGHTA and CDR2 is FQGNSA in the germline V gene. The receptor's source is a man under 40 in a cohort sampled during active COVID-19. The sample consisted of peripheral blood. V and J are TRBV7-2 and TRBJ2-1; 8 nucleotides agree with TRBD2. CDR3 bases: TGTGCCAGCAGCTTAGCACTAGCGGTGAGCTCCTACAATGAGCAGTTCTTC. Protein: CASSLALAVSSYNEQFF.